One and the same sample provided the 13 T cell receptor beta chains below, sequenced in a study of T cell repertoires in cytomegalovirus infection. The antigens for these receptors are not known. Each CDR3 protein gets one entry after TCRdb re-called the reads with MiXCR. The profile covers a few hundred thousand distinct CDR3 sequences, with about 40% appearing a single time and 48% taken by the ten largest. The sequencing used cultured PBMCs, collected from culture after CMV antigen stimulation. The receptors were sampled from a human donor in good health (CMV status not recorded). Some clones in this sample may be carry-over from other donors' samples.

This chain connects TRBV5-1 to TRBJ2-7; D tentatively reads TRBD1 or TRBD2 (5 bases each). The CDR3 spans 15 residues. Germline CDR1 reads SGHRS; CDR2 reads YFSETQ. V gave up 4 bases and J gave up 2 bases, with 16 bases separating them. CDR3 sequence: CASSEPGPTTYEQYF. DNA for the CDR3: TGCGCCAGCAGCGAGCCGGGACCCACTACCTACGAGCAGTACTTC.

This clonotype was counted a few times. The CDR3 is CASSLHLAGRPAPTGELFF. As DNA, the CDR3 is TGCGCCAGCAGCTTGCATCTAGCGGGGAGACCCGCTCCCACCGGGGAGCTGTTTTTT. The chain employs TRBV5-1 and TRBJ2-2, with 9 bases matching TRBD2. Trimming cost V 1 base and J 4 bases; bases outside gene matches: 14. The CDR3 is 19 amino acids. Per the germline V gene, CDR1 is SGHRS and CDR2 is YFSETQ. Supplemented by reference TRBV5-1 and TRBJ2-2, the full variable domain reads KAGVTQTPRYLIKTRGQQVTLSCSPISGHRSVSWYQQTPGQGLQFLFEYFSETQRNKGNFPGRFSGRQFSNSRSEMNVSTLELGDSALYLCASSLHLAGRPAPTGELFFGEGSRLTVL.

V usage is TRBV7-9 and J usage is TRBJ2-1; no clear D. Germline assignment: CDR1 SEHNR and CDR2 FQNEAQ (reference sequence). V lost 5 bases and J lost 6, with 14 bases in between. There are 14 residues in the CDR3. The CDR3 nucleotides are TGTGCCAGCAGCGGAAATTACGGGTCCAATGAGCAGTTCTTC. It is translated as CASSGNYGSNEQFF.

The V gene is TRBV7-9, the J gene TRBJ2-1, with TRBD2 matching 7 bases. The germline CDR1 and CDR2 sequences are SEHNR and FQNEAQ (reference sequence). Losses at the gene ends were 5 bases for V and 2 bases for J; bases not matched to a gene: 33. There are 24 residues in the CDR3. Written as DNA, the CDR3 is TGTGCCAGCAGCCCGCCCCCCGGGACCTCGATCGTCAGGCTAGCGGATACTACCTACAATGAGCAGTTCTTC. Translated, it gives CASSPPPGTSIVRLADTTYNEQFF.

This sequence joins TRBV12-3 or TRBV12-4 and TRBJ2-1; weak D call: TRBD2 (5 bases). This CDR3 is built from 14 residues. V was trimmed by 6 bases and J by 6 bases, leaving 15 bases between them. CDR3 in DNA: TGTGCCAGCAGGGACTCAGCAGCCCTCAATGAGCAGTTCTTC. Its translation: CASRDSAALNEQFF.

This clonotype was counted a few times. The chain links TRBV7-2 to TRBJ2-2; 9 bases are a match to TRBD2. After removal of 6 bases from V and 4 bases from J, the junction contained 9 bases not matched to a gene. The CDR3 sequence is 16 residues long. Germline V gene sequence: CDR1 SGHTA, CDR2 FQGNSA. The CDR3 loop is CASRPPWTSVTGELFF. In DNA form, the CDR3 reads TGTGCCAGCAGACCTCCATGGACTAGCGTCACCGGGGAGCTGTTTTTT.

The V and J genes are TRBV10-3 and TRBJ2-2; 9 nucleotides agree with TRBD1. Germline CDR1 reads ENHRY; CDR2 reads SYGVKD. The CDR3 has 13 residues. The CDR3 coding sequence is TGTGCAACAGGGGGCGACCTCACCGGGGAGCTGTTTTTT. It specifies CATGGDLTGELFF.

This clonotype was seen more than once but under ten times. The chain has TRBV11-2 and TRBJ1-1; D unresolved. CDR1 and CDR2 (germline): SGHAT, FQNNGV. This CDR3 spans 15 amino acids. V was cut by 1 base and J by 2 bases, with 11 bases left in between. CDR3 DNA: TGTGCCAGCAGCTTAGTGGCAGATGAAAACACTGAAGCTTTCTTT. This sequence encodes CASSLVADENTEAFF.

The chain uses TRBV7-2 and TRBJ1-1; D might be TRBD1 (5 bases). The germline V and J ends were trimmed by 0 bases and 2 bases, with 16 bases remaining between them. The germline V gene encodes CDR1 SGHTA and CDR2 FQGNSA. CDR3 size: 17 residues. The CDR3 sequence: CASSLASLGQGNTEAFF. The CDR3 DNA reads as TGTGCCAGCAGCTTAGCAAGTTTGGGGCAGGGCAACACTGAAGCTTTCTTT.

The rearrangement joins TRBV27 to TRBJ2-7, with a possible D match to TRBD1 (6 bases). From germline, CDR1 is MNHEY and CDR2 SMNVEV (reference sequence). V was trimmed by 7 bases and J by 0 bases, leaving 19 bases between them. The CDR3 covers 16 residues. CDR3 bases: TGTGCCAGCAACCGAGTGGGGGCCCTAAGCTCCTACGAGCAGTACTTC. It translates to CASNRVGALSSYEQYF.

This clonotype has more than one count but fewer than ten. The chain employs TRBV19 and TRBJ1-1; no clear D gene. CDR3 length equals 13 residues. Germline V gene data show CDR1 as LNHDA and CDR2 as SQIVND (reference sequence). Trimming shortened V by 3 bases and J by 1 base, and 6 bases separated the two germline ends. The CDR3 sequence is CASSILENTEAFF. CDR3 nucleotides: TGTGCCAGTAGTATCCTTGAGAACACTGAAGCTTTCTTT.

The CDR3: CASSSTRSGPQETQYF. The CDR3 DNA follows: TGTGCCAGCAGCTCGACTCGAAGTGGACCACAAGAGACCCAGTACTTC. The gene calls are TRBV7-7 and TRBJ2-5; D gene unclear. Germline V gene data show CDR1 as SSHAT and CDR2 as FNYEAQ (reference sequence). The CDR3 runs to 16 residues. V dropped 4 bases and J dropped 2 bases, with 17 bases sitting between them.

The chain carries TRBV6-2 or TRBV6-3 and TRBJ1-5; D uncertain. Between the trimmed V and J ends, which lost 8 bases and 2 bases, there was a span of 10 bases. The CDR3 sequence is 13 residues long. CDR1 MNHEY and CDR2 SVGEGT come from the germline V gene. The CDR3 DNA reads as TGTGCCAGCCAGCAAGGTGGCAATCAGCCCCAGCATTTT. It translates to CASQQGGNQPQHF.